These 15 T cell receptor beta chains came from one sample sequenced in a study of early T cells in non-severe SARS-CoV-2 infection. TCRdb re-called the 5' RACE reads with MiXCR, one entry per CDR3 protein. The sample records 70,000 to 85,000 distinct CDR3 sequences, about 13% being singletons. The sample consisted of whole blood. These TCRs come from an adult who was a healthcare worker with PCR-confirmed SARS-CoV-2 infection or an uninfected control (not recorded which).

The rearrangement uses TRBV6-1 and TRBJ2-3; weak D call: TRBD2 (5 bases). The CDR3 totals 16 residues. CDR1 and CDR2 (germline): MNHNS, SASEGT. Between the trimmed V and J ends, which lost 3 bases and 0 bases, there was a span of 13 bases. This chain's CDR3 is CASSERGSLSTDTQYF. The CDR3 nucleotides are TGTGCCAGCAGTGAGCGAGGGAGTCTTAGCACAGATACGCAGTATTTT.

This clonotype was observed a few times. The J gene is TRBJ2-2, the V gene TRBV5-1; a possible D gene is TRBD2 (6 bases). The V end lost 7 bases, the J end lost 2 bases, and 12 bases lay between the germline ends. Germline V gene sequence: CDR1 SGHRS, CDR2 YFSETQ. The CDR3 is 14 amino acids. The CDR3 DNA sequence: TGCGCCAGCGGTTTAGCGGCTAACACCGGGGAGCTGTTTTTT. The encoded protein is CASGLAANTGELFF.

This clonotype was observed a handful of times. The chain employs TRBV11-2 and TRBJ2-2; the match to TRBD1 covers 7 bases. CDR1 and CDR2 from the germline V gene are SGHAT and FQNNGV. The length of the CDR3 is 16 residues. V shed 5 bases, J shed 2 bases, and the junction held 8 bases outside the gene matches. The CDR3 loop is CASSNKGTVNTGELFF. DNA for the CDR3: TGTGCCAGCAGCAACAAAGGGACAGTTAACACCGGGGAGCTGTTTTTT.

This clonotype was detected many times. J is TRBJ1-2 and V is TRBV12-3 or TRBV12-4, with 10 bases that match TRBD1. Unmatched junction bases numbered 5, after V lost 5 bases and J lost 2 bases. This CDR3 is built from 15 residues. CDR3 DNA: TGTGCCAGCAGTCCCCGGGACAGGGGAAACTATGGCTACACCTTC. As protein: CASSPRDRGNYGYTF.

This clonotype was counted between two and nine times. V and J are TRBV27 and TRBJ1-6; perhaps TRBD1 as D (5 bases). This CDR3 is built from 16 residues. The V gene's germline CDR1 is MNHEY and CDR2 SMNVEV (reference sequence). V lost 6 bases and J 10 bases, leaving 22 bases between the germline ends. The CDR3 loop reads CASRTLHRGPTSPLHF. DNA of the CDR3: TGTGCCAGCAGGACCCTCCACCGGGGCCCTACCTCACCCCTCCACTTT.

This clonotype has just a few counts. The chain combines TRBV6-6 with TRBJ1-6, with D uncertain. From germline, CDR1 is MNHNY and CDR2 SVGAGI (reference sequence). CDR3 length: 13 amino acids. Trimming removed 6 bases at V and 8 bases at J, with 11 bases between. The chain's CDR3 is CASSNPRYSPLHF. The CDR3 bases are TGTGCCAGCAGCAACCCTAGGTATTCACCCCTCCACTTT.

CDR3 protein: CASSLEVTNIEAFF. The CDR3 DNA sequence: TGTGCCAGCAGCTTAGAGGTGACAAACATCGAAGCTTTCTTT. The V call is TRBV7-9, the J call TRBJ1-1; the D is unclear. CDR3 size: 14 residues. Between the trimmed V and J ends, which lost 1 base and 8 bases, there was a span of 14 bases. The germline CDR1 and CDR2 sequences are SEHNR and FQNEAQ (reference sequence).

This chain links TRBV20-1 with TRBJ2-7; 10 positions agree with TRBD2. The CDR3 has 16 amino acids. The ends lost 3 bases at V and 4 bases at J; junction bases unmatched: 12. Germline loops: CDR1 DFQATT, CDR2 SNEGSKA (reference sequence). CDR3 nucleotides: TGCAGTGCTAGGCCCCGGGAAGCGGGAGGGACTTACGAGCAGTACTTC. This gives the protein CSARPREAGGTYEQYF.

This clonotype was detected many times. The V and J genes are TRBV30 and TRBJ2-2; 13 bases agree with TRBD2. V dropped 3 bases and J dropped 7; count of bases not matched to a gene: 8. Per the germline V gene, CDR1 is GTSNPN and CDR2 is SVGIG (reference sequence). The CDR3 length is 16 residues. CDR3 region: CAWSLGLAGVSGELFF. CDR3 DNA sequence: TGTGCCTGGAGCCTCGGACTAGCGGGAGTTAGCGGGGAGCTGTTTTTT.

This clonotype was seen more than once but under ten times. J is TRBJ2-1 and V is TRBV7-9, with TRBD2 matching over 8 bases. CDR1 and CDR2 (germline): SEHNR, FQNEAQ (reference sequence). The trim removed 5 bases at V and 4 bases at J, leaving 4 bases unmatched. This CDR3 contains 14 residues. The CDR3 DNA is TGTGCCAGCAGCGCCGGACTAGCTTACAATGAGCAGTTCTTC. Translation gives CASSAGLAYNEQFF.

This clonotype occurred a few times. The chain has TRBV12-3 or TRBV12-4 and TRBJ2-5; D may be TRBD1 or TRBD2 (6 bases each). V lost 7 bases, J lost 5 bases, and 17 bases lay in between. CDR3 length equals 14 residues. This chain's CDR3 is CASNRWGARETQYF. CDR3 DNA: TGTGCCAGCAACCGGTGGGGGGCGCGGGAGACCCAGTACTTC.

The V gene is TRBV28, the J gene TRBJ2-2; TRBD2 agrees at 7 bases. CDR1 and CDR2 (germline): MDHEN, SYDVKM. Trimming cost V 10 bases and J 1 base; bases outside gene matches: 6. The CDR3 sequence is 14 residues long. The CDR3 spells CATSGRGNTGELFF. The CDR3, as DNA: TGTGCCACCTCAGGGAGGGGGAACACCGGGGAGCTGTTTTTT.

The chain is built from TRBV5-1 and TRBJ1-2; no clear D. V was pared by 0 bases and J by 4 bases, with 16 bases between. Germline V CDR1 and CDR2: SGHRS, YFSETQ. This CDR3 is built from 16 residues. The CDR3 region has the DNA TGCGCCAGCAGCTTGGACGTGACAACCAATTTCTATGGCTACACCTTC. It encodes CASSLDVTTNFYGYTF.

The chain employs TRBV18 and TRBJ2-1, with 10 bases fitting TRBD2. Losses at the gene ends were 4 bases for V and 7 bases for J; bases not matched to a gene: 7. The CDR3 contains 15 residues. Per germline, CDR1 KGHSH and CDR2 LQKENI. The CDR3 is CASSLLAGVGNEQFF. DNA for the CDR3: TGTGCCAGCTCACTTCTAGCGGGAGTAGGTAATGAGCAGTTCTTC.

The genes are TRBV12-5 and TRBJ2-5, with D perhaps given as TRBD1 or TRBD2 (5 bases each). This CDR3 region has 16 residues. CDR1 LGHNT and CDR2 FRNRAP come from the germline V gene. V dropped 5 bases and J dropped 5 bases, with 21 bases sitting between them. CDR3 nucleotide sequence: TGTGCTAGTGGTCACGACCTACAGGCCCGGAGGGAGACCCAGTACTTC. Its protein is CASGHDLQARRETQYF.